The 30 T cell receptor beta chains in this list originate from one sample, sequenced in a study of PD-1 blockade in classical Hodgkin lymphoma. Clones were read by immunoSEQ multiplex PCR, and TCRdb kept only the in-frame ones, dropping some. The sample holds tens of thousands of clones, around 71% seen once. After autologous stem cell transplantation all patients relapsed, and prior brentuximab vedotin exposure differed between cohorts. The specimen was peripheral blood mononuclear cells (PBMCs), collected at baseline. The receptors come from a human donor with classical Hodgkin lymphoma.

The V call is TRBV19, the J call TRBJ1-1, with 7 bases lining up with TRBD1. Germline loops: CDR1 LNHDA, CDR2 SQIVND (reference sequence). The CDR3 loop spans 14 amino acids. Germline trimming cut 3 bases from V and 1 base from J; bases unmatched to any gene: 2. CDR3 DNA sequence: TGTGCCAGTAGTATCCAGGGGGGGAACACTGAAGCTTTCTTT. Its translation is CASSIQGGNTEAFF.

The genes are TRBV25-1 and TRBJ1-6; D unclear. CDR3 length: 12 residues. The germline CDR1 and CDR2 sequences are MGHDK and SYGVNS. V shed 6 bases and J shed 7 bases, with 7 bases lying between them. CDR3 in DNA: TGTGCCAGCAGCCTAATAAATTCACCCCTCCACTTT. It specifies CASSLINSPLHF.

The chain combines TRBV6-5 with TRBJ1-2; D is possibly TRBD1 (6 bases). The CDR3 runs 15 residues. Between the trimmed V and J ends, which lost 10 bases and 4 bases, there was a span of 22 bases. Germline V CDR1 and CDR2: MNHEY, SVGAGI. CDR3 DNA: TGTGCCACCACAATAGGGGGGGAGGAACTCTATGGCTACACCTTC. It encodes CATTIGGEELYGYTF.

V gene TRBV28 combines with J gene TRBJ2-7; 7 bases agree with TRBD1. Per germline, CDR1 MDHEN and CDR2 SYDVKM. CDR3 length: 16 residues. Trimming at V came to 4 bases and at J to 4 bases, leaving 13 bases not matched to a gene. The CDR3 nucleotides are TGTGCCAGCAGTTCTCCCGGAAGGGGGCGTGGGTACGAGCAGTACTTC. It is translated as CASSSPGRGRGYEQYF.

In its sample, this clone was seen many times. The gene calls are TRBV4-1 and TRBJ2-1, with a tentative D call TRBD1 (8 bases). V dropped 7 bases and J dropped 7 bases, with 20 bases sitting between them. The CDR3 spans 15 residues. From germline, CDR1 is MGHRA and CDR2 YSYEKL. This chain's CDR3 is CASTTKIQGGNEQFF. DNA for the CDR3: TGCGCCAGCACCACCAAGATACAGGGGGGGAATGAGCAGTTCTTC.

V is TRBV6-1 and J is TRBJ2-1; TRBD1 matches at 9 bases. CDR1 MNHNS and CDR2 SASEGT come from the germline V gene. J gave up 6 bases and V 4 bases, and 4 bases lay outside the gene matches. The CDR3 runs 14 residues. As DNA, the CDR3 is TGTGCCAGCAGTGGTGGGACAGGGATCAATGAGCAGTTCTTC. Residues: CASSGGTGINEQFF.

Note on this clone: A junction boundary mismatches the germline segment, possibly from a read error. V usage is TRBV28 and J usage is TRBJ2-7, with 7 bases fitting TRBD2. The CDR3 sequence is 14 residues long. CDR1 and CDR2 from the germline V gene are MDHEN and SYDVKM. The DNA for the CDR3 is TGTGCCAGCAGTTTAGGGGAGGGCGGGAGTCTTTTGAACTTC. Translated, it gives CASSLGEGGSLLNF.

Regarding this clone: The sample holds other DNA sequences that translate to the same CDR3. The J gene is TRBJ2-5, the V gene TRBV7-9; D is unclear. Deletions cut 6 bases from V and 1 base from J, with 3 bases between. Germline-derived CDR1 and CDR2 are SEHNR and FQNEAQ (reference sequence). The CDR3 has 11 residues. CDR3 region: CASSLQETQYF. The CDR3 region has the DNA TGTGCCAGCAGTCTCCAAGAGACCCAGTACTTC. Using reference TRBV7-9 and TRBJ2-5 for the parts outside the CDR3, the full variable domain is DTGVSQNPRHKITKRGQNVTFRCDPISEHNRLYWYRQTLGQGPEFLTYFQNEAQLEKSRLLSDRFSAERPKGSFSTLEIQRTEQGDSAMYLCASSLQETQYFGPGTRLLVL.

This sequence joins TRBV9 and TRBJ2-3, with D perhaps given as TRBD1 or TRBD2 (5 bases each). Germline CDR1 SGDLS, CDR2 YYNGEE. V lost 3 bases to trimming and J lost 0 bases, with 14 bases between them. The CDR3 covers 16 residues. DNA of the CDR3: TGTGCCAGCAGCGAACCTAGGGGAGAAAGCACAGATACGCAGTATTTT. Translated, it gives CASSEPRGESTDTQYF. Based on the CDR3 plus reference TRBV9 and TRBJ2-3, the full variable domain is DSGVTQTPKHLITATGQRVTLRCSPRSGDLSVYWYQQSLDQGLQFLIQYYNGEERAKGNILERFSAQQFPDLHSELNLSSLELGDSALYFCASSEPRGESTDTQYFGPGTRLTVL.

The chain combines TRBV19 with TRBJ2-5; D call uncertain. Germline CDR1 is LNHDA and CDR2 is SQIVND (reference sequence). Trimming removed 5 bases from V and 2 bases from J, with 3 bases in between. CDR3 size: 11 residues. The CDR3 sequence is CASSQQETQYF. The CDR3 DNA is TGTGCCAGTAGTCAACAAGAGACCCAGTACTTC.

The CDR3 protein is CASRVQGTNTEAFF. As DNA, the CDR3 is TGTGCCAGTCGGGTACAGGGGACGAACACTGAAGCTTTCTTT. This chain links TRBV19 with TRBJ1-1, with 7 bases fitting TRBD1. The CDR3 is 14 amino acids. With 8 bases clipped from V and 1 base from J, the junction kept 7 bases outside the gene matches. Germline V gene sequence: CDR1 LNHDA, CDR2 SQIVND (reference sequence).

Here the CDR3 DNA reads TGTGCCGGCTCCGGGACAGGGAGCACAGATACGCAGTATTTT. Its translation: CAGSGTGSTDTQYF. The gene calls are TRBV9 and TRBJ2-3, with TRBD1 identical over 9 bases. Looked up from germline, CDR1 is SGDLS and CDR2 is YYNGEE. V shed 10 bases and J 0 bases; nucleotides not matched to a gene: 6. This CDR3 spans 14 amino acids.

The genes are TRBV19 and TRBJ2-1; 7 bases fit TRBD1. Germline loops: CDR1 LNHDA, CDR2 SQIVND (reference sequence). The CDR3 runs to 16 residues. The V and J ends lost 3 bases and 7 bases, in that order; junction bases with no gene match: 12. CDR3 coding DNA: TGTGCCAGTAGTATGAGAGGGGGCGCGGTGGGGAATGAGCAGTTCTTC. Residues: CASSMRGGAVGNEQFF.

J is TRBJ1-1 and V is TRBV5-1; D unclear. Trimming took off 3 bases at V and 5 bases at J, with 11 bases between the two ends. The CDR3 extends over 13 amino acids. Germline lookup yields CDR1 SGHRS and CDR2 YFSETQ. CDR3 sequence (DNA): TGCGCCAGCAGCTCCTTGGAGAGGACTGAAGCTTTCTTT. This encodes CASSSLERTEAFF.

This chain links TRBV7-6 with TRBJ1-3; D is unresolved. The CDR3 consists of 17 residues. V lost 0 bases to trimming and J lost 0 bases, with 12 bases between them. Germline V CDR1 and CDR2: SGHVS, FNYEAQ. CDR3 sequence (DNA): TGTGCCAGCAGCTTAGCGGAGGAGGAAGGCTCTGGAAACACCATATATTTT. The encoded protein is CASSLAEEEGSGNTIYF.

With respect to this clone: Sequence at one end of the junction differs from germline and may be a read error. J is TRBJ2-2 and V is TRBV9; the D gene is possibly TRBD2 (6 bases). From germline, CDR1 is SGDLS and CDR2 YYNGEE. This CDR3 spans 16 amino acids. CDR3 DNA: TGTGCCAGCAGCTCGCAGGGACCGGGAGACAAACGGGGAGCTGTTTTT. Its protein is CASSSQGPGDKRGAVF. Complete variable domain (other parts from reference TRBV9 and TRBJ2-2): DSGVTQTPKHLITATGQRVTLRCSPRSGDLSVYWYQQSLDQGLQFLIQYYNGEERAKGNILERFSAQQFPDLHSELNLSSLELGDSALYFCASSSQGPGDKRGAVFGEGSRLTVL.

The J gene is TRBJ1-2, the V gene TRBV5-4; TRBD1 matches 8 bases. The length of the CDR3 is 12 residues. The V segment lost 6 bases and the J segment 7 bases; nucleotides outside the gene matches: 5. CDR1 and CDR2 (germline): SGHNT, YYREEE (reference sequence). The CDR3 DNA is TGTGCCAGCACCGAGACAGGGGTTGGCTACACCTTC. This gives the protein CASTETGVGYTF.

V and J are TRBV5-1 and TRBJ1-1; TRBD1 matches 8 bases. J gave up 8 bases and V 4 bases, and 10 bases lay outside the gene matches. This CDR3 spans 14 amino acids. Looked up from germline, CDR1 is SGHRS and CDR2 is YFSETQ. Here the CDR3 reads CASSQPLTGEEAFF. The DNA for the CDR3 is TGCGCCAGCAGCCAACCCCTGACAGGGGAAGAAGCTTTCTTT.

This clone has more than one count but fewer than ten. This chain joins TRBV7-7 and TRBJ1-6; D call uncertain. Deletions cut 6 bases from V and 5 bases from J, with 8 bases between. The CDR3 has 13 amino acids. Germline CDR1 is SSHAT and CDR2 is FNYEAQ (reference sequence). CDR3 loop: CASSLTDNSPLHF. CDR3 nucleotides: TGTGCCAGCAGTCTTACCGATAATTCACCCCTCCACTTT.

The sample holds a few counts of this clone. The CDR3 DNA reads TGTGCCAGCGGCCATTGGGGGTACTTC. It codes for CASGHWGYF. V gene TRBV6-1 combines with J gene TRBJ2-7; no reliable D call. Trimming pared 8 bases from V and 12 bases from J, leaving 11 bases between. CDR3 length: 9 residues. CDR1 is MNHNS and CDR2 is SASEGT in the germline V gene.

The CDR3 bases are TGTGCCAGTAGTATGAGCGGTAGATCCTTCCCCGGGGAGCTGTTTTTT. Protein sequence: CASSMSGRSFPGELFF. The V gene is TRBV19, the J gene TRBJ2-2; TRBD2 might be the D (5 bases). V lost 3 bases, J lost 6 bases, and 17 bases lay in between. The CDR3 sequence is 16 residues long. Germline CDR1 and CDR2: LNHDA and SQIVND (reference sequence).

V usage is TRBV7-2 and J usage is TRBJ2-7; the D gene is possibly TRBD1 (6 bases). CDR1 SGHTA and CDR2 FQGNSA come from the germline V gene. The CDR3 totals 13 residues. The V gene lost 6 bases and the J gene lost 3 bases, with 12 bases spanning the gap. As DNA, the CDR3 is TGTGCCAGCAGATTGCTACAGGGCTACGAGCAGTACTTC. This encodes CASRLLQGYEQYF. Full variable domain (outside the CDR3, taken from reference TRBV7-2 and TRBJ2-7): GAGVSQSPSNKVTEKGKDVELRCDPISGHTALYWYRQSLGQGLEFLIYFQGNSAPDKSGLPSDRFSAERTGGSVSTLTIQRTQQEDSAVYLCASRLLQGYEQYFGPGTRLTVT.

This chain uses TRBV18 with TRBJ2-1; D is undetermined. V gave up 5 bases and J gave up 3 bases, with 8 bases separating them. In germline, CDR1 is KGHSH, CDR2 LQKENI. CDR3 length: 13 residues. The CDR3 loop is CASSSLDYNEQFF. The CDR3 DNA reads as TGTGCCAGCTCATCCCTGGACTACAATGAGCAGTTCTTC.

CDR3 sequence: CASSLGPGRYGYTF. As DNA, the CDR3 is TGTGCCAGCAGTTTAGGCCCAGGCCGCTATGGCTACACCTTC. The V gene is TRBV27, the J gene TRBJ1-2; no definite D call. The CDR3 has 14 amino acids. Trimming left V 2 bases short and J 4 bases short, with 11 bases between. Germline CDR1 reads MNHEY; CDR2 reads SMNVEV (reference sequence).

V gene TRBV9 combines with J gene TRBJ1-4, with 7 nucleotides matching TRBD1. Germline values: CDR1 SGDLS, CDR2 YYNGEE. V lost 4 bases and J lost 8; bases outside the gene matches: 8. The CDR3 consists of 14 residues. The CDR3 protein is CASSPGQVPEKLFF. In nucleotides, the CDR3 is TGTGCCAGCAGCCCCGGACAGGTCCCGGAAAAACTGTTTTTT.

About this clone: A much larger clonotype is one base distant, so this may be a read error. V is TRBV6-5 and J is TRBJ1-1, with no clear D. This CDR3 spans 12 amino acids. V was clipped by 2 bases and J by 1 base, with 2 bases between them. Germline V gene data show CDR1 as MNHEY and CDR2 as SVGAGI. This CDR3 is CASSYRNTEAFF. CDR3 sequence (DNA): TGTGCCAGCAGTTACAGGAACACTGAAGCTTTCTTT.

The chain joins TRBV5-1 to TRBJ1-5; possible D gene TRBD1, 6 bases. V shed 3 bases and J shed 4 bases, with 20 bases lying between them. CDR3 size: 17 residues. Germline CDR1 SGHRS, CDR2 YFSETQ. The CDR3 nucleotides are TGCGCCAGCAGCTCGAACCCTCAAGGACAGAGTAATCAGCCCCAGCATTTT. It encodes CASSSNPQGQSNQPQHF.

The chain recombines TRBV9 with TRBJ2-5, with a tentative D call TRBD1 (5 bases). This CDR3 contains 13 residues. V was pared by 4 bases and J by 3 bases, with 10 bases between. Germline values: CDR1 SGDLS, CDR2 YYNGEE. CDR3: CASSSPTEETQYF. In DNA, the CDR3 is TGTGCCAGCAGCTCCCCGACAGAAGAGACCCAGTACTTC.

This clone appeared a single time. The chain links TRBV7-9 to TRBJ2-5; D is unresolved. Looked up from germline, CDR1 is SEHNR and CDR2 is FQNEAQ (reference sequence). The CDR3 length is 15 residues. Deletions cut 6 bases from V and 1 base from J, with 15 bases between. In DNA form, the CDR3 reads TGTGCCAGCAGTCCGATGCGCAGCTCCCAAGAGACCCAGTACTTC. Its translation: CASSPMRSSQETQYF. The full variable domain, in which reference TRBV7-9 and TRBJ2-5 provide the parts outside the CDR3, is DTGVSQNPRHKITKRGQNVTFRCDPISEHNRLYWYRQTLGQGPEFLTYFQNEAQLEKSRLLSDRFSAERPKGSFSTLEIQRTEQGDSAMYLCASSPMRSSQETQYFGPGTRLLVL.

The J gene is TRBJ1-1, the V gene TRBV12-5; D is perhaps TRBD1 (5 bases). Germline loops: CDR1 LGHNT, CDR2 FRNRAP. V lost 7 bases and J lost 3, with 12 bases in between. CDR3 length: 13 residues. For the CDR3, the DNA is TGTGCTAGTGCTCAGGGCGGTCACACTGAAGCTTTCTTT. This sequence encodes CASAQGGHTEAFF. The complete variable domain, with remaining parts taken from reference TRBV12-5 and TRBJ1-1, reads DARVTQTPRHKVTEMGQEVTMRCQPILGHNTVFWYRQTMMQGLELLAYFRNRAPLDDSGMPKDRFSAEMPDATLATLKIQPSEPRDSAVYFCASAQGGHTEAFFGQGTRLTVV.